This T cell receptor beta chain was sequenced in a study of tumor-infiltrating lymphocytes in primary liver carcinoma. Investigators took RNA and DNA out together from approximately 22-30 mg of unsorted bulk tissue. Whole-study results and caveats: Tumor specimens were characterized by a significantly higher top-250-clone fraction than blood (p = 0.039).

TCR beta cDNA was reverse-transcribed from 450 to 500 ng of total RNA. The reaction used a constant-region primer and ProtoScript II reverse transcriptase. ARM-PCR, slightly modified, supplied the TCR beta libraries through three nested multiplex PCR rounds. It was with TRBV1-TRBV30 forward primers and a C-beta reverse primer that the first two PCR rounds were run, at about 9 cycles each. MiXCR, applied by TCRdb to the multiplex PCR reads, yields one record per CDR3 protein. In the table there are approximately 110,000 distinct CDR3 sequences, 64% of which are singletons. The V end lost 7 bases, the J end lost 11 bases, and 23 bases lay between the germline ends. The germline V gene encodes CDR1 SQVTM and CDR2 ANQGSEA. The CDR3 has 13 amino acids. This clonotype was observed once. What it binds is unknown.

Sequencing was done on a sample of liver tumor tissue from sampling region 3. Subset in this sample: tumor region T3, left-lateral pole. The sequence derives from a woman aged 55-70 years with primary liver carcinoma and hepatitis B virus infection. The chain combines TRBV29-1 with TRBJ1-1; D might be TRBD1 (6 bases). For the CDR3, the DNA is TGCAGCGGACTGACAAATGGGGGCACCGAGGCTTTCTTT. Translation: CSGLTNGGTEAFF.